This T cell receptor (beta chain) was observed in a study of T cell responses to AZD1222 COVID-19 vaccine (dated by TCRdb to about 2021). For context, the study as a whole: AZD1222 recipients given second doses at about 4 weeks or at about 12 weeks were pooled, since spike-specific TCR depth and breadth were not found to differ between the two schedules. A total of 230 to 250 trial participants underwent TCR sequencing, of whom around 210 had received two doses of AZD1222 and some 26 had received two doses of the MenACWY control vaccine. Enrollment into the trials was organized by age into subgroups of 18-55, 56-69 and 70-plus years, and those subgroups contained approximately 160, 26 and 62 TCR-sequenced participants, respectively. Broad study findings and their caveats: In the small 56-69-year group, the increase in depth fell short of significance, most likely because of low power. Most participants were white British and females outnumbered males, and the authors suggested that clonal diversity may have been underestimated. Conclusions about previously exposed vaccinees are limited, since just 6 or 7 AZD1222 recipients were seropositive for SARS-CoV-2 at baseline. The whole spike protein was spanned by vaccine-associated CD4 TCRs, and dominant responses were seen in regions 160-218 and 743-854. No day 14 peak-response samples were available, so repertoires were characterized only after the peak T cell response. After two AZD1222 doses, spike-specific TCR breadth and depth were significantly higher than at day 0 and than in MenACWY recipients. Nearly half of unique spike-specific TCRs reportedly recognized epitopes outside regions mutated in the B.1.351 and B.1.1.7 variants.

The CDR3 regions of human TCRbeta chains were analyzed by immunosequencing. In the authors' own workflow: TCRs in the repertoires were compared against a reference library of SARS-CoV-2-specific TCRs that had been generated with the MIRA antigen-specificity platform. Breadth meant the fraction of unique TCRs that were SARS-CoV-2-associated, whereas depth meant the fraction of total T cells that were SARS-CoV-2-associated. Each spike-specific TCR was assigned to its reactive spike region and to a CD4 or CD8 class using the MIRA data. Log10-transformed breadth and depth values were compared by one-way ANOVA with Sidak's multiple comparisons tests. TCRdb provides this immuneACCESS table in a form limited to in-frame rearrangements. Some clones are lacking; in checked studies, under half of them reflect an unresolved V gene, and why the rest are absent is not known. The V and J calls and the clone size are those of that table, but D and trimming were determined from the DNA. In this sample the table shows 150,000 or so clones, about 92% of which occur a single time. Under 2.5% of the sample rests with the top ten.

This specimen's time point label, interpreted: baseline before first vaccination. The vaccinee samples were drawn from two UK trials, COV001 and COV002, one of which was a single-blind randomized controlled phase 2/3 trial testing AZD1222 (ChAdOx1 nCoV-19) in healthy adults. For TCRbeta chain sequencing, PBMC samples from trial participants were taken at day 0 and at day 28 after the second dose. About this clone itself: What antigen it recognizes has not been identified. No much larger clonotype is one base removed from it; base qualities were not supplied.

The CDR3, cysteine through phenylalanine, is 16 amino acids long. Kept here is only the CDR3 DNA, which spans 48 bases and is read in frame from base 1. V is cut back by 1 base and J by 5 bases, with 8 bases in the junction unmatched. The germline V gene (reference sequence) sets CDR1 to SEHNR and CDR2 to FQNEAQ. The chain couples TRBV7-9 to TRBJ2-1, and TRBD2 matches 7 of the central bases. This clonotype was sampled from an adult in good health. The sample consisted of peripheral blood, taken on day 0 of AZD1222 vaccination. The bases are TGTGCCAGCAGCTTAGTGGTGCTAGCGGCGGACAATGAGCAGTTCTTC. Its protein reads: CASSLVVLAADNEQFF.